This TCR beta chain was identified in a study of T cell responses to AZD1222 COVID-19 vaccine. The repertoire was sequenced with immunoSEQ multiplex PCR; TCRdb's copy has only in-frame clones and lacks some. The table lists about 130,000 clones, roughly 90% of them singletons, with 4% to 5.5% in the top ten. The CDR3 is made up of 13 amino acids. The V end was cut by 1 base, the J end by 8 bases, with 11 bases between. Germline CDR1 and CDR2: LNHDA and SQIVND (reference sequence). This receptor was taken from an adult in good health. The rearrangement uses TRBV19 and TRBJ1-2; D is uncertain. The specimen was peripheral blood, collected on day 0 of AZD1222 vaccination. CDR3 in amino acids: CASSIASARGYTF. The CDR3, as DNA: TGTGCCAGTAGTATAGCCTCCGCCCGGGGCTACACCTTC.